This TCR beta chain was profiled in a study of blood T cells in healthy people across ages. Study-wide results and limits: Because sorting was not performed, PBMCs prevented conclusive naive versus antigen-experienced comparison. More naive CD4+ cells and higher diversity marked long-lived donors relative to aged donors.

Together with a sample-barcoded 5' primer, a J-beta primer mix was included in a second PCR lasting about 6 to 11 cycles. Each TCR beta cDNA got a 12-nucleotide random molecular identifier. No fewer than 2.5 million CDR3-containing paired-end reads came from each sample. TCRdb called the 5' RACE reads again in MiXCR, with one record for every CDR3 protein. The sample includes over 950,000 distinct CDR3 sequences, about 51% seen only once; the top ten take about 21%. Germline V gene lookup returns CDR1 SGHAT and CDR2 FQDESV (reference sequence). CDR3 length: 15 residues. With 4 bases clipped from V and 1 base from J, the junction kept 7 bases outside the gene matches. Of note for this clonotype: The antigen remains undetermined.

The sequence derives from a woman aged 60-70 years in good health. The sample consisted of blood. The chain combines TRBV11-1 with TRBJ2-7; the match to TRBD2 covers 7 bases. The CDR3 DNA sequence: TGTGCCAGCAGCTATGAGAGGGGACTATCCTACGAGCAGTACTTC. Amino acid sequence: CASSYERGLSYEQYF.